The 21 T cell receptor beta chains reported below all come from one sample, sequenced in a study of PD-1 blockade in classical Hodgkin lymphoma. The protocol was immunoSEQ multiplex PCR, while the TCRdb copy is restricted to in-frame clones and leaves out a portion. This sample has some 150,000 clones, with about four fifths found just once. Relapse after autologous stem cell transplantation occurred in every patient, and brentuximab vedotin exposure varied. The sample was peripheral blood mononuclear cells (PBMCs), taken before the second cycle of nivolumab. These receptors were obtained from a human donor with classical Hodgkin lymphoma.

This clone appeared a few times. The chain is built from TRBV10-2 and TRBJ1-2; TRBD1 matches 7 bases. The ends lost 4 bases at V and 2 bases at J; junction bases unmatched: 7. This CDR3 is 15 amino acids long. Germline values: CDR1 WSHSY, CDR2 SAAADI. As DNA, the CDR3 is TGCGCCAGCAGTGTGGTGACAGGGCCGAACTATGGCTACACCTTC. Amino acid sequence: CASSVVTGPNYGYTF.

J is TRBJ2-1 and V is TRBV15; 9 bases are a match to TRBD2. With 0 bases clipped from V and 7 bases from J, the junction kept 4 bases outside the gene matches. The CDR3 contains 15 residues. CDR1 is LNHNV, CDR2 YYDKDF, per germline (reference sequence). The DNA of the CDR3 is TGTGCCACCAGCAGAGATGGCGGGGGGGTTAATGAGCAGTTCTTC. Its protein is CATSRDGGGVNEQFF.

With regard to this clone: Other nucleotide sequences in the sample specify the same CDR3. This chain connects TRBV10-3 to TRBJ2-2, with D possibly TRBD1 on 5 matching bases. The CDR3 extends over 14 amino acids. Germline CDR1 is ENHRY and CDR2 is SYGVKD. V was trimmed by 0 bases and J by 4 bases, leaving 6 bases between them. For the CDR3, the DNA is TGTGCCATCAGTGAGTCTCAGGGCACCGGGGAGCTGTTTTTT. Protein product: CAISESQGTGELFF.

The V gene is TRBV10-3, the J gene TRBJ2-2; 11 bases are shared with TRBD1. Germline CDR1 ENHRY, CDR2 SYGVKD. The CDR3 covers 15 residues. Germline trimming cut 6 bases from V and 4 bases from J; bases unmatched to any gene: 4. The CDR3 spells CAISPGTGGTGELFF. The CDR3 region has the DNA TGTGCCATCAGCCCCGGGACAGGGGGCACCGGGGAGCTGTTTTTT.

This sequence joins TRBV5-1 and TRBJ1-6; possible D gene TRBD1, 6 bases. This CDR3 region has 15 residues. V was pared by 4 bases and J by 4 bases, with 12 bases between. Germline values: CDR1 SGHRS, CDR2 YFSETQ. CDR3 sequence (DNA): TGCGCCAGCAGCACAGGACAGCCTTATAATTCACCCCTCCACTTT. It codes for CASSTGQPYNSPLHF.

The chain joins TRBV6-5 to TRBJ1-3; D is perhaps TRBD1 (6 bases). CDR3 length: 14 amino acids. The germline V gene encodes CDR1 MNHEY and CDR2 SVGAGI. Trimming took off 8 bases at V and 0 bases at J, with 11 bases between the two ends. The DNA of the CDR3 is TGTGCCAGCCGAAGGACAGCCTCTGGAAACACCATATATTTT. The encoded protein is CASRRTASGNTIYF.

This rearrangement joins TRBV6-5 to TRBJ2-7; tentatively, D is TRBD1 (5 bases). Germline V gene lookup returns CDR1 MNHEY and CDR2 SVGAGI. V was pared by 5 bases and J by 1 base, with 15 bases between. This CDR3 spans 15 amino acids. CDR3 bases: TGTGCCAGCAGTCTAGTTGAGACAGTTTCCTACGAGCAGTACTTC. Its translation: CASSLVETVSYEQYF.

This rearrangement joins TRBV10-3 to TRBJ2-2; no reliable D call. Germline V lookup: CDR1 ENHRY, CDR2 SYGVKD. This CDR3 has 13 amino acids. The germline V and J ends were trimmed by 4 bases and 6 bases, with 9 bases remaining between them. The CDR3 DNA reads TGTGCCATCAGTGGTAGTGCCGCCGGGGAGCTGTTTTTT. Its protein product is CAISGSAAGELFF.

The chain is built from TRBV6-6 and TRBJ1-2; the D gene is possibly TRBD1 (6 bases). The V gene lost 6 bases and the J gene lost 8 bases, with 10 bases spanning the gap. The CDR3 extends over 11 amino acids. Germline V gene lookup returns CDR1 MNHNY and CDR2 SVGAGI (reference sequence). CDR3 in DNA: TGTGCCAGCAGATCGGGGGGCGGCTACACCTTC. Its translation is CASRSGGGYTF.

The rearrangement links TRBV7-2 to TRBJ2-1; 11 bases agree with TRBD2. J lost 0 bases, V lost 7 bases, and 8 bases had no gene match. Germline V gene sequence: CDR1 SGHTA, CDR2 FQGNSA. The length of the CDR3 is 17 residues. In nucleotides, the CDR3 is TGTGCCAGCACCCTGACTAGCGGGGTAAGCTCCTACAATGAGCAGTTCTTC. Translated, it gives CASTLTSGVSSYNEQFF.

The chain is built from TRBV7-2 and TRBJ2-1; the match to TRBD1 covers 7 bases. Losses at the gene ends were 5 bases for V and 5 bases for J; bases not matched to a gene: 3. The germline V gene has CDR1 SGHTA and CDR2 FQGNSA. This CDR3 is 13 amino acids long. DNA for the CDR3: TGTGCCAGCAGCGTACAGGGGCACAATGAGCAGTTCTTC. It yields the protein CASSVQGHNEQFF. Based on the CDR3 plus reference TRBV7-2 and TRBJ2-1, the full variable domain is GAGVSQSPSNKVTEKGKDVELRCDPISGHTALYWYRQSLGQGLEFLIYFQGNSAPDKSGLPSDRFSAERTGGSVSTLTIQRTQQEDSAVYLCASSVQGHNEQFFGPGTRLTVL.

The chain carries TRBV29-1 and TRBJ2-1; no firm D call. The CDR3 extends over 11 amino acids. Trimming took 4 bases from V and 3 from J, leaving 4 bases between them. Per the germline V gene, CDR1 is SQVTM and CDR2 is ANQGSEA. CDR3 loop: CSVGGYNEQFF. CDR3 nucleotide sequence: TGCAGCGTTGGAGGCTACAATGAGCAGTTCTTC.

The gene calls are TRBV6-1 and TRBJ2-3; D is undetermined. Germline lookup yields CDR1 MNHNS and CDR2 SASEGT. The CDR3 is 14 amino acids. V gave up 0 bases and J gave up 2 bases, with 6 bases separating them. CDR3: CASSEAGTTDTQYF. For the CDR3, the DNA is TGTGCCAGCAGTGAAGCAGGCACCACAGATACGCAGTATTTT.

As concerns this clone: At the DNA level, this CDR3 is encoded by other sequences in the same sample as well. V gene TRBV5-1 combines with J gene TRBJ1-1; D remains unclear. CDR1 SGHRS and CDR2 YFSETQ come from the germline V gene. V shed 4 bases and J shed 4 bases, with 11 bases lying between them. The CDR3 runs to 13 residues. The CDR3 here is CASSTGRTTEAFF. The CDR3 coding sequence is TGCGCCAGCAGCACTGGACGGACCACTGAAGCTTTCTTT. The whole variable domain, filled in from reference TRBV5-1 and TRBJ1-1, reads KAGVTQTPRYLIKTRGQQVTLSCSPISGHRSVSWYQQTPGQGLQFLFEYFSETQRNKGNFPGRFSGRQFSNSRSEMNVSTLELGDSALYLCASSTGRTTEAFFGQGTRLTVV.

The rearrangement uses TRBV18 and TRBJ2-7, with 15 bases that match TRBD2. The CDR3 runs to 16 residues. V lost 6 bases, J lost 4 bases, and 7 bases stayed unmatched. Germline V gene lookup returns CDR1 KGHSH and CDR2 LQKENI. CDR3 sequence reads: CASSPGLAGGPYEQYF. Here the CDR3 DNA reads TGTGCCAGCTCGCCAGGACTAGCGGGGGGGCCGTACGAGCAGTACTTC. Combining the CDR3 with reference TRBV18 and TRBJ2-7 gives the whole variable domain NAGVMQNPRHLVRRRGQEARLRCSPMKGHSHVYWYRQLPEEGLKFMVYLQKENIIDESGMPKERFSAEFPKEGPSILRIQQVVRGDSAAYFCASSPGLAGGPYEQYFGPGTRLTVT.

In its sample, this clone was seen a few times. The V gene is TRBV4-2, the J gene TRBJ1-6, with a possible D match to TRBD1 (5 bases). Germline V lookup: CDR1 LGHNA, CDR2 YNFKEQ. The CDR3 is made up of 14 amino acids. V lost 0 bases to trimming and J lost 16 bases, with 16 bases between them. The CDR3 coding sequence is TGTGCCAGCAGCCAAGAAAATTGGGGACCCGGGCTCCACTTT. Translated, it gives CASSQENWGPGLHF.

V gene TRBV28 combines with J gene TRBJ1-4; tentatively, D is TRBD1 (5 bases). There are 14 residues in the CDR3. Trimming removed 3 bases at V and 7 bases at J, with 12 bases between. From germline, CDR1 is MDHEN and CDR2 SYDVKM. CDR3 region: CASSFAGVTEKLFF. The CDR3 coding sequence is TGTGCCAGCAGTTTTGCGGGGGTTACTGAAAAACTGTTTTTT. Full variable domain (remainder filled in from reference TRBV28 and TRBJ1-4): DVKVTQSSRYLVKRTGEKVFLECVQDMDHENMFWYRQDPGLGLRLIYFSYDVKMKEKGDIPEGYSVSREKKERFSLILESASTNQTSMYLCASSFAGVTEKLFFGSGTQLSVL.

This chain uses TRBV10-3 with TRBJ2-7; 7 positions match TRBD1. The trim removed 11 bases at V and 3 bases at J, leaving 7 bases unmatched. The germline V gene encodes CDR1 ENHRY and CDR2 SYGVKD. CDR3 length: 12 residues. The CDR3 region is CASNTGVYEQYF. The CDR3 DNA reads TGTGCCTCAAATACAGGGGTCTACGAGCAGTACTTC.

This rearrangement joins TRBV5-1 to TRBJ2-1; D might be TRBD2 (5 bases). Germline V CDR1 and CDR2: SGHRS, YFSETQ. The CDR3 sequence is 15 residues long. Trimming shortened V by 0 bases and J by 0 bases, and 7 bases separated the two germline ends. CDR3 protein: CASSLDLASYNEQFF. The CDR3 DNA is TGCGCCAGCAGCTTGGATCTAGCCTCCTACAATGAGCAGTTCTTC. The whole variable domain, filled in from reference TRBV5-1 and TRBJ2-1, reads KAGVTQTPRYLIKTRGQQVTLSCSPISGHRSVSWYQQTPGQGLQFLFEYFSETQRNKGNFPGRFSGRQFSNSRSEMNVSTLELGDSALYLCASSLDLASYNEQFFGPGTRLTVL.

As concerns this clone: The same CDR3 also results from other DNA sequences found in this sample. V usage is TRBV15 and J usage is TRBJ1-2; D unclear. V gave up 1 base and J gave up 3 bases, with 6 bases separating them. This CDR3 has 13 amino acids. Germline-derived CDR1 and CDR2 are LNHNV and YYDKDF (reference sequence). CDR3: CATSRGGDYGYTF. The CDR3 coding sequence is TGTGCCACCAGCAGAGGCGGAGACTATGGCTACACCTTC.

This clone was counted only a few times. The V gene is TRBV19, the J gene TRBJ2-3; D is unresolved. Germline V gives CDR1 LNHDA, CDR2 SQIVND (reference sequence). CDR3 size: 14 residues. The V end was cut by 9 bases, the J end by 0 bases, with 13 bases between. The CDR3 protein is CASTHGLSTDTQYF. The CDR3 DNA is TGTGCCAGCACTCATGGCCTTAGCACAGATACGCAGTATTTT.